This T cell receptor (beta chain) derives from a study of blood T cell repertoires in COVID-19. Study information: Donors in the United States, Italy and Spain gave samples during acute or convalescent COVID-19.

The CDR3 is 15 amino acids. Trimming pared 7 bases from V and 3 bases from J, leaving 18 bases between. Germline V CDR1 and CDR2: ENHRY, SYGVKD. In the original processing: Researchers report that nucleated cell counts were estimated from reference gene primer amplification. Data came from immunoSEQ multiplex PCR; TCRdb stores just in-frame clones and leaves some out. V and J calls and clone size are copied from that table; D and trimming were computed from the DNA. The data contain 120,000 to 150,000 clones, more than 75% of them seen just once; the ten biggest clones take up roughly two fifths. Sequenced sample: peripheral blood. The chain joins TRBV10-3 to TRBJ1-1; a weak D match, TRBD1 (5 bases). The TCR comes from a man aged 45 to 65 who had recovered from COVID-19. The DNA of the CDR3 is TGTGCCATCAAGGGGCAAGACGGAATGGACACTGAAGCTTTCTTT. Its protein product is CAIKGQDGMDTEAFF.